This T cell receptor (beta chain) originates from a study of STAT5B mutations in CD4+ large granular lymphocyte leukemia. Looked up from germline, CDR1 is MNHEY and CDR2 is SVGAGI. The V end lost 7 bases, the J end lost 2 bases, and 17 bases lay between the germline ends. CDR3 length equals 15 residues. General study results and limits: Patient CD4-sorted repertoires stayed more clonal than healthy ones after leukemic-clone removal. Higher CD4+ than CD8+ T-LGLL clonality might reflect small sample size.

Healthy controls were blood donor buffy coats. This clone was counted a few times. The antigen is undetermined. The table came from immunoSEQ multiplex PCR; TCRdb's copy has only in-frame clones and leaves some out. The table has tens of thousands of clones, around 70% seen once. The specimen was CD4+ T cells from blood buffy coats. This clonotype was sampled from a human donor in good health. J is TRBJ1-2 and V is TRBV6-5; no clear D gene. CDR3 nucleotides: TGTGCCAGCACTCGATCGGAGGTTGCGAACTATGGCTACACCTTC. This codes for CASTRSEVANYGYTF.